The following is a T cell receptor beta chain sequence with its context. Antigen specificity is unknown. Authors' processing steps: Filtering differed, since immunoSEQ gave only junction sequences and no quality scores. Some clones are missing from TCRdb's copy, which holds only in-frame ones; the method was immunoSEQ multiplex PCR. D and trimming come from the DNA, and the V and J calls and clone size come from that table. The sample includes millions of clones, approximately 94% of them seen just once. The data were taken from a study of shared clonotypes between healthy human individuals. Findings and caveats of the study: Researchers sampled blood only, noting tissue repertoires likely differ.

In germline, CDR1 is SGHKS, CDR2 YYEKEE (reference sequence). V shed 2 bases and J 2 bases; nucleotides not matched to a gene: 10. The CDR3 extends over 18 amino acids. The chain couples TRBV5-5 to TRBJ2-1; 10 nucleotides align to TRBD2. Specimen: naive CD4+ T cells sorted from blood. Subset in this sample: CD45RA+ positively selected. This TCR came from a man in his late teens or twenties in good health. CDR3 in amino acids: CASSFAAGGPRAYNEQFF. The CDR3 nucleotides read TGTGCCAGCAGCTTCGCAGCGGGGGGGCCAAGAGCCTACAATGAGCAGTTCTTC.